This T cell receptor beta chain was recovered during a study of cytomegalovirus exposure and HLA in healthy donors (TCRdb year 2017). For context, the study as a whole: In an earlier analysis of about 560 of the donors, 276 Gb of sequence data and 90 million to 120 million unique TCR beta sequences from some 170 million T cells were reported. Several DR-DQ haplotypes were treated as single units for association and clustering because of strong linkage in the cohort. All discovery cohort repertoires had been generated using a single sequencing platform. The number of typed donors differed by locus: about 620-630 for A, B, C, DRB1 and DQB1; some 500 for DQA1; around 610 for DPA1; and roughly 450 for DPB1. In the later analysis, no new phenotypic data were used to find candidate immune exposures; instead, reliance was placed on TCR beta sequences and their occurrence across donors. Among around 400 genotyped donors of the cohort, an average of about 240,000 unique TCR beta nucleotide sequences were sequenced per donor, around a sixth of them non-productive. Alongside the repertoire data, information on donor age, sex, ethnicity and CMV serostatus was compiled. A later genetic analysis used genome-wide SNP genotypes for about 65% of the roughly 670 donors, treating that subset as a discovery cohort. The study aimed to test whether cataloging public T cell receptors could reveal signatures of past pathogen exposure. Along with the roughly 670-subject first cohort, a separate validation cohort of 120 different subjects was used. Roughly 300 gigabases of sequencing data and 78 million or so unique TCR sequences were included in an early release covering several hundred HLA-typed donors. The study combined high-throughput TCR immunosequencing, statistical association of individual TCRs with disease status, and machine learning to predict cytomegalovirus infection status. In a later analysis, previously published TCR beta repertoires from several hundred donors were re-analyzed and high-resolution HLA genotyping was added so that TCR occurrence patterns could be studied. Of the approximately 400 genotyped donors, 65% to 90% fell in the genetic ancestry cluster associated with self-reported Caucasian donors. HLA typing included class I and class II loci at four-digit resolution. The T cell repertoires of around 730 subjects were profiled by immunosequencing and related to cytomegalovirus serostatus. An earlier analysis of 587 of the donors used high-throughput TCR beta sequencing to judge whether each TCR beta V gene segment behaved as functional or pseudogenic. Results the study describes overall, beyond this receptor: The sequencing pipeline was judged likely to have produced a cluster of highly shared sequence variants as a technical artifact. The cohort was sequenced for TCR beta chains only, and without alpha or paired-chain data the features that could be detected were limited. A later analysis found that most CMV-associated TCR beta chains appeared HLA-restricted, with HLA associations seemingly driven largely by CMV exposure. The authors suggested that the approach could potentially be extended to other disease states and immunological phenotypes. Correlated functional status among segregating V segments might be attributable to linkage disequilibrium, but an unknown experimental factor could not be ruled out. For the cohort, immune exposure information was limited to CMV serostatus. While some public TCRs were present in many individuals, most TCR sequences turned up only very rarely across donors. In a later analysis, the rate of TCR association differed among HLA loci, with DRB1 alleles having the most associated TCRs and HLA-C alleles having the fewest. Strong co-occurrence of HLA alleles, especially DR and DQ, made assigning TCR associations to individual alleles difficult. In vitro tests confirmed that a few of the cytomegalovirus-associated TCR beta chains recognize cytomegalovirus antigens. The study listed approximately 150 TCR beta chains as associated with cytomegalovirus. In an earlier analysis of fewer than 700 of the donors, most TCR beta V segments appeared in productive rearrangements about 90% or about 30% of the time, broadly matching IMGT annotations. In a later analysis, over 15,000 TCR beta sequences were associated with specific HLA alleles at a false discovery rate of 0.05. The 87-base-pair reads could not distinguish some IMGT-functional V segments, including TRBV6-2 and TRBV6-3, so those segments were excluded. A later genetic analysis associated a missense DCLRE1C variant with V-gene and J-gene trimming of TCR beta chains, and an independent cohort replicated the association. In both the original and validation cohorts, the classifier was reported to diagnose cytomegalovirus status with high specificity and sensitivity. A later analysis reported that several top co-occurrence clusters appeared linked to parvovirus B19, influenza, CMV and Epstein-Barr virus. HLA typing was unavailable for some donors at each locus, so association tests used only the typed subset. In a later analysis, HLA-associated TCR beta chains showed more clonal expansion and lower generation probabilities than non-associated chains that were equally common. Sequencing depth was assumed to be roughly uniform across donors in the presence/absence analyses, though that assumption may not hold. In a later genetic analysis, fewer N-insertions in productive TCRs were reported among donors in an Asian-associated ancestry cluster than the approximately 630-donor mean. Because counts were too low, fewer than 20 rarely observed V segments, including chromosome 9 orphons, were excluded from the earlier analysis of fewer than 650 of the donors. A further reported finding was that TCR beta sequences accurately predicted the HLA-A and HLA-B alleles for most subjects in the first cohort.

The germline V gene sets CDR1 to SGHAT and CDR2 to FQNNGV. Inclusive of the bounding cysteine and phenylalanine, the CDR3 is 16 residues long. The DNA shown is the 48-base CDR3, in frame from base 1. The germline V end is reduced by 7 bases and the J end by 5 bases; junction bases left unmatched: 10. For this clone: Its antigen remains undetermined.

The library relied on the immunoSEQ multiplex PCR assay. For the multiplex PCR, a mixture combining 60 forward primers for TCR Vbeta segments and 13 reverse primers for TCR Jbeta segments was used. A multiplex PCR assay on genomic DNA amplified the CDR3 region of rearranged TCR beta genes. The Illumina HiSeq System was used to sequence the amplified TCR beta libraries as 87-base-pair reads. Per the source publication's procedure: A later analysis counted around 72 million unique TCR beta chains across the 600 to 850 repertoires, and some 11 million of these chains were shared by at least two donors. Raw reads were error-corrected and collapsed into unique sequences with a nearest-neighbor algorithm that merged closely related sequences to remove PCR and sequencing errors. CDR3 sequences were aligned to IMGT reference sequences to assign V, D and J gene segments. Each retained sequence needed at least a six-nucleotide match to both a V gene segment and a J gene segment. A rearrangement was called productive if the CDR3 had no stop codons and remained in frame with V and J, and every other rearrangement was called non-productive. CDR3 was defined by IMGT convention, running from the second conserved V-encoded cysteine to the conserved J-encoded phenylalanine. The earlier analysis of some 550 of the donors excluded any sequence lacking an unambiguous match to a single V gene segment. In an earlier analysis of a few hundred of the donors, a V segment was called functional when productive rearrangements were above 56.7%, and segregating when the standard deviation between donors exceeded 5%. To diagnose cytomegalovirus status from the catalog of TCR beta chain sequences, a statistical classification framework was built. In a later analysis, V and J genes were assigned by comparing TCR nucleotide sequences against IMGT/GENE-DB human TR gene sequences. Using the TCRdist pipeline, a later analysis assigned CDR3 sequences along with most-parsimonious VDJ recombination scenarios. In a later analysis, each TCR beta chain was defined by its CDR3 amino acid sequence together with its V-gene family, and reads without a unique V-gene family were excluded. To address suspected cross-contamination and a sequencing artifact, a later analysis removed some 620 highly shared, low-generation-probability nucleotide sequences. In a later analysis, a clonal expansion index was calculated for each public chain from normalized within-repertoire ranks of inferred template counts. In a later analysis, generation probabilities were computed using a VDJ recombination model fitted to out-of-frame rearrangements, and the results were checked against IGoR. In a later analysis, hypergeometric tests were used to score TCR-TCR, TCR-HLA and TCR-CMV co-occurrence, with a repertoire-size bias correction applied to TCR pairs. To estimate false discovery rates, a later analysis permuted the HLA or CMV assignments 20 times. In a later analysis, co-occurring TCRs were grouped with DBSCAN, and TCRdist sequence similarity was added when clustering was performed within HLA-allele-positive subsets. Repertoires with fewer than 30,000 or more than 120,000 public chains, plus five repertoires with anomalous nucleotide sharing, were excluded from co-occurrence clustering. TCRdb took over this immuneACCESS table, retaining in-frame rearrangements with V and J assigned. Such tables are incomplete; in checked studies, under half of the missing clones stem from an unresolved V gene, and the remainder is unexplained. Clone size and V and J calls were adopted from that table, with D and trimming inferred from the DNA. The sample's table lists a count of under 100,000 clones. The ten largest clones represent just under 3.5% of the sample.

In total, 666 healthy bone marrow donors made up the cohort. All cohort members were sampled while nominally healthy, although unrecorded immune exposures were likely present. The donor tested CMV seronegative and was one of the 352 seronegative cohort members. Every donor gave a peripheral blood sample, and the peripheral blood mononuclear cells from that sample were used for TCR beta sequencing. The Qiagen DNeasy Blood Extraction Kit was used to extract genomic DNA from the blood cell samples. This receptor was obtained from a woman in her thirties in good health and CMV-seronegative. Material for sequencing was PBMCs. Rearrangement joined TRBV11-2 to TRBJ2-5, and 13 junction bases match TRBD2. The bases are TGTGCCAGCAAGGGACTAGCGGGAAAGGGTCGGGAGACCCAGTACTTC. Translated, this gives CASKGLAGKGRETQYF.